The 3 T cell receptor beta chains listed next were all sequenced from one sample in a study of PD-L1 blockade in urothelial cancer (TCRdb year 2017). The time point label here, explained by the study, means: pretreatment peripheral blood. The library was produced with the immunoSEQ multiplex PCR assay. The source is immuneACCESS, and TCRdb retained only in-frame sequences with V and J called. Part of the clones is not carried over; for the studies checked, unresolved V genes explain less than half of this, and the remainder is unexplained. Counted in this sample were 43,000 or so clones; 70% to 90% of them appeared once. About 17% of the sample goes to the ten largest clones. The sequencing used PBMCs, collected around atezolizumab (anti-PD-L1) treatment. These receptors were taken from a man aged 60-69 years with urothelial cancer.

This clone was detected a few times. This chain links TRBV25-1 with TRBJ1-6; D not certain. The V end was cut by 4 bases, the J end by 11 bases, with 9 bases between. The CDR3 is made up of 12 amino acids. Germline V CDR1 and CDR2: MGHDK, SYGVNS. In nucleotides, the CDR3 is TGTGCCAGCAGTGGGATCGGGGCACCCCTCCACTTT. Translation gives CASSGIGAPLHF.

The CDR3 region has the DNA TGCGCCAGCAGCTTCCCCGGAGGACTAGCGGGGGGGCCGGAGCAGTTCTTC. Its translation: CASSFPGGLAGGPEQFF. The chain links TRBV5-1 to TRBJ2-1; 15 bases fit TRBD2. The CDR3 consists of 17 residues. The germline V gene encodes CDR1 SGHRS and CDR2 YFSETQ. V dropped 2 bases and J dropped 10; count of bases not matched to a gene: 10.

This clone appeared a single time. This chain connects TRBV10-3 to TRBJ2-5, with 9 bases matching TRBD1. The trim removed 6 bases at V and 5 bases at J, leaving 7 bases unmatched. This CDR3 region has 14 residues. CDR1 is ENHRY and CDR2 is SYGVKD in the germline V gene. This CDR3 reads CAISPTGGRETQYF. CDR3 sequence (DNA): TGTGCCATCAGCCCCACAGGGGGCCGGGAGACCCAGTACTTC.